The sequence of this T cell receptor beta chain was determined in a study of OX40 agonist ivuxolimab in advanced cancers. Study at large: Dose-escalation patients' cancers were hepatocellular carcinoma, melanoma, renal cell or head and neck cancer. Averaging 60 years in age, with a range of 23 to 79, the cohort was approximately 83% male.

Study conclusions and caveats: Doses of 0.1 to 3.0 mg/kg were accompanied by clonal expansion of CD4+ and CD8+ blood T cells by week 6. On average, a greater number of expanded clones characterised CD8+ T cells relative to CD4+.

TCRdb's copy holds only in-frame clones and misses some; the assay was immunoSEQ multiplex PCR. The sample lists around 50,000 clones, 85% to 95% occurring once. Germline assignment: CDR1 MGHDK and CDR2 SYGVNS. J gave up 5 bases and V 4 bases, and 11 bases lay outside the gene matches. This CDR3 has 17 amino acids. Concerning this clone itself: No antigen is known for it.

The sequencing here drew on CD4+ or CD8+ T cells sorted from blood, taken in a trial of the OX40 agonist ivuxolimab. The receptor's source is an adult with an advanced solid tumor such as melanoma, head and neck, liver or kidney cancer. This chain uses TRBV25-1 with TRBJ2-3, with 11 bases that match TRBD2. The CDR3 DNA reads TGTGCCAGCAGTGGCGTAGCGGGAGGGCCCTCAAGAGATACGCAGTATTTT. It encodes CASSGVAGGPSRDTQYF.